The 10 T cell receptor beta chains reported below all come from one sample, sequenced in a study of cytomegalovirus exposure and HLA in healthy donors. The PCR was carried out with 60 Vbeta primers and 13 Jbeta primers. Generated by immunoSEQ multiplex PCR, the TCRdb table keeps only in-frame clones and is missing some. The profile covers 150,000 to 200,000 clones, with just over 75% appearing a single time and approximately 2.1% taken by the ten largest. Sequenced material: PBMCs. The source of these receptors is a man aged 25 to 40 in good health and CMV-seronegative.

The rearrangement uses TRBV28 and TRBJ1-3; D is unclear. The CDR3 contains 14 residues. V dropped 6 bases and J dropped 3 bases, with 12 bases sitting between them. CDR1 and CDR2 from the germline V gene are MDHEN and SYDVKM. CDR3 sequence reads: CASSLLGLGNTIYF. As DNA, the CDR3 is TGTGCCAGCAGCCTACTGGGCCTTGGAAACACCATATATTTT.

This sequence joins TRBV5-6 and TRBJ1-2; 9 bases align to TRBD1. Germline V gene lookup returns CDR1 SGHDT and CDR2 YYEEEE. V shed 1 base, J shed 6 bases, and the junction held 1 base outside the gene matches. CDR3 size: 13 residues. The CDR3 DNA sequence: TGTGCCAGCAGCTTGACAGGGGGCAATGGCTACACCTTC. It encodes CASSLTGGNGYTF.

A few counts support this clone. CDR3 loop: CASSLYSGTAPLRGTEAFF. The CDR3 nucleotides read TGTGCCAGCAGCCTGTATTCCGGGACAGCTCCTCTTCGGGGCACTGAAGCTTTCTTT. The chain joins TRBV5-4 to TRBJ1-1; 7 nucleotides match TRBD1. CDR3 length equals 19 residues. Trimming at V came to 4 bases and at J to 4 bases, leaving 22 bases not matched to a gene. Germline V gene sequence: CDR1 SGHNT, CDR2 YYREEE (reference sequence).

V usage is TRBV7-6 and J usage is TRBJ2-7; 9 bases are shared with TRBD1. CDR1 SGHVS and CDR2 FNYEAQ come from the germline V gene. The CDR3 sequence is 15 residues long. V was clipped by 5 bases and J by 8 bases; unmatched bases: 13. CDR3 protein: CASSRLQDRGFKQYF. CDR3 DNA: TGTGCCAGCAGCAGATTGCAGGACAGGGGTTTTAAGCAGTACTTC. The whole variable domain, filled in from reference TRBV7-6 and TRBJ2-7, reads GAGVSQSPRYKVTKRGQDVALRCDPISGHVSLYWYRQALGQGPEFLTYFNYEAQQDKSGLPNDRFSAERPEGSISTLTIQRTEQRDSAMYRCASSRLQDRGFKQYFGPGTRLTVT.

The CDR3 reads CASSGDRTPGGEQFF. The CDR3 DNA is TGTGCCAGCAGCGGAGACAGAACACCGGGGGGTGAGCAGTTCTTC. The chain combines TRBV9 with TRBJ2-1, with 7 nucleotides matching TRBD2. V gave up 3 bases and J gave up 9 bases; unmatched junction bases: 12. The CDR3 extends over 15 amino acids. The germline V gene encodes CDR1 SGDLS and CDR2 YYNGEE.

CDR3 nucleotide sequence: TGTGCCAGCAGCGTTCCTGGGACAGCTCGCGGAGGCACTGAAGCTTTCTTT. This encodes CASSVPGTARGGTEAFF. The rearrangement links TRBV5-4 to TRBJ1-1; 7 bases align to TRBD1. The germline gives CDR1 SGHNT, CDR2 YYREEE (reference sequence). The CDR3 spans 17 residues. V was pared by 4 bases and J by 4 bases, with 16 bases of the junction left unmatched.

The chain has TRBV18 and TRBJ2-5; 12 nucleotides agree with TRBD2. V lost 3 bases and J lost 2; bases outside the gene matches: 10. Germline V CDR1 and CDR2: KGHSH, LQKENI. The length of the CDR3 is 18 residues. The CDR3 region is CASSPLTSGSSGQETQYF. CDR3 DNA: TGTGCCAGCTCACCGTTGACTAGCGGGAGTAGCGGGCAAGAGACCCAGTACTTC. The variable domain in full, completed from reference TRBV18 and TRBJ2-5, reads NAGVMQNPRHLVRRRGQEARLRCSPMKGHSHVYWYRQLPEEGLKFMVYLQKENIIDESGMPKERFSAEFPKEGPSILRIQQVVRGDSAAYFCASSPLTSGSSGQETQYFGPGTRLLVL.

The chain combines TRBV4-1 with TRBJ1-3; D call uncertain. The CDR3 totals 15 residues. Germline V gives CDR1 MGHRA, CDR2 YSYEKL. The germline V and J ends were trimmed by 0 bases and 8 bases, with 14 bases remaining between them. This chain's CDR3 is CASSQEWSTRDTIYF. In DNA, the CDR3 is TGCGCCAGCAGCCAAGAGTGGTCGACTAGGGACACCATATATTTT.

This chain's CDR3 is CASSLTGYGNTIYF. The CDR3 bases are TGTGCCAGCAGCTTGACAGGGTACGGAAACACCATATATTTT. This chain connects TRBV5-6 to TRBJ1-3, with D maybe TRBD1 (6 bases). The germline V and J ends were trimmed by 1 base and 4 bases, with 9 bases remaining between them. CDR1 and CDR2 from the germline V gene are SGHDT and YYEEEE. This CDR3 comprises 14 residues.

J is TRBJ2-1 and V is TRBV5-4; D might be TRBD2 (6 bases). V was shortened by 3 bases and J by 14 bases, with 18 bases between the two germline ends. The CDR3 is 13 residues long. Germline V gene sequence: CDR1 SGHNT, CDR2 YYREEE (reference sequence). This chain's CDR3 is CASSSPDRDFEFF. CDR3 coding DNA: TGTGCCAGCAGCTCCCCGGACCGGGACTTTGAGTTCTTC.